These T cell receptor beta chains were read from a single sample in a study of T cell changes during pregnancy in multiple sclerosis. Clones were read by immunoSEQ multiplex PCR, and TCRdb kept only the in-frame ones, dropping some. The sample holds about 69,000 clones, about nine tenths seen once. The starting material was peripheral blood, obtained in the third trimester of pregnancy. The receptors were gathered from a female donor with multiple sclerosis, enrolled in a pregnancy study. Each CDR3 is given with its conserved first and last residue. The D gene is left open where the match is weak. For some rows the clone size is stated as once, few or many, or as a class when expanded; others skip it.

V: TRBV19
D: NA
J: TRBJ1-2
size: NA
DNA: TGTGCCAGTAGTATTGAGGTATATGGCGGCTACACCTTC
CDR3: CASSIEVYGGYTF

V: TRBV9
D: NA
J: TRBJ1-1
size: NA
DNA: TGTGCCAGCAGCCCCTCAGGGGTGGGTGGAACTGAAGCTTTCTTT
CDR3: CASSPSGVGGTEAFF

V: TRBV11-2
D: TRBD1
J: TRBJ1-5
size: NA
DNA: TGTGCCAGCAGCTTACAGACAGGGGAGAACCAGCCCCAGCATTTT
CDR3: CASSLQTGENQPQHF

V: TRBV6-1
D: NA
J: TRBJ2-7
size: NA
DNA: TGTGCCTGTATGAATCCTAGGCCCTCCTACGAGCAGTACTTC
CDR3: CACMNPRPSYEQYF

V: TRBV19
D: NA
J: TRBJ2-7
size: once
DNA: TGTGCCAGTACCGGGACGGCAGGGGCCCCCTACGAGCAGTACTTC
CDR3: CASTGTAGAPYEQYF

V: TRBV19
D: TRBD1
J: TRBJ1-5
size: NA
DNA: TGTGCCAGTAATTCCCTGACAGGGTCGTTGCAGCCCCAGCATTTT
CDR3: CASNSLTGSLQPQHF

V: TRBV28
D: NA
J: TRBJ1-6
size: NA
DNA: TGTGCCAGCAGTTTAATCAGGGAGGACAATTCACCCCTCCACTTT
CDR3: CASSLIREDNSPLHF

V: TRBV9
D: NA
J: TRBJ2-3
size: NA
DNA: TGTGCCAGCAGCGTAGGTGGGGCCGGGACAGATACGCAGTATTTT
CDR3: CASSVGGAGTDTQYF

V: TRBV18
D: TRBD1
J: TRBJ1-1
size: NA
DNA: TGTGCCAGCTCACTTACGACAGGGGAAAGGCCTGAAGCTTTCTTT
CDR3: CASSLTTGERPEAFF

V: TRBV7-9
D: TRBD1
J: TRBJ1-3
size: NA
DNA: TGTGCCAGCAGCTTAGGACAGGGTACTGGAAACACCATATATTTT
CDR3: CASSLGQGTGNTIYF

V: TRBV28
D: NA
J: TRBJ2-1
size: NA
DNA: TGTGCCAGCAGTCCGGTAACGGGTCACAATGAGCAGTTCTTC
CDR3: CASSPVTGHNEQFF

V: TRBV5-4
D: NA
J: TRBJ1-2
size: NA
DNA: TGTGCCAGCAGCTTGGAACAGAGAAGCTATGGCTACACCTTC
CDR3: CASSLEQRSYGYTF

V: TRBV10-3
D: NA
J: TRBJ1-4
size: NA
DNA: TGTGCCATCAGGGACAGTTTTAATGAAAAACTGTTTTTT
CDR3: CAIRDSFNEKLFF

V: TRBV28
D: TRBD2
J: TRBJ2-1
size: NA
DNA: TGTGCCAGCAGTTTACTAGGCGGGGGGGCTAATGAGCAGTTCTTC
CDR3: CASSLLGGGANEQFF

V: TRBV10-3
D: NA
J: TRBJ2-7
size: NA
DNA: TGTGCCATTGACTGGCAGGGGGAGCAGTACTTC
CDR3: CAIDWQGEQYF

V: TRBV2
D: NA
J: TRBJ1-6
size: NA
DNA: TGTGCCAGCAGCCTTTATAATTCACCCCTCCACTTT
CDR3: CASSLYNSPLHF

V: TRBV7-8
D: NA
J: TRBJ2-1
size: NA
DNA: TGTGCCAGCAGCCCGGGTTGGGGGGTCTACTACAATGAGCAGTTCTTC
CDR3: CASSPGWGVYYNEQFF

V: TRBV5-1
D: NA
J: TRBJ1-1
size: NA
DNA: TGCGCCAGCAGCTTGAACCCCGAGCTTGAAGCTTTCTTT
CDR3: CASSLNPELEAFF

V: TRBV5-1
D: NA
J: TRBJ1-5
size: once
DNA: TGCGCCAGCAGCGAGACCGGCCCGTGGGGGGTTCAGCCCCAGCATTTT
CDR3: CASSETGPWGVQPQHF

V: TRBV6-5
D: NA
J: TRBJ1-3
size: NA
DNA: TGTGCCAGCAGTTACTCTTGGCTAGAATCTGGAAACACCATATATTTT
CDR3: CASSYSWLESGNTIYF

V: TRBV10-1
D: NA
J: TRBJ1-1
size: NA
DNA: TGCGCCAGCAGCCAGTCCGGGAGGAACACTGAAGCTTTCTTT
CDR3: CASSQSGRNTEAFF

V: TRBV19
D: TRBD1
J: TRBJ1-2
size: NA
DNA: TGTGCCAGTAGTACCTACATGTCAGGGGGACAGGATGGCTACACCTTC
CDR3: CASSTYMSGGQDGYTF

V: TRBV2
D: NA
J: TRBJ1-1
size: NA
DNA: TGTGCCAGCAGCGCGGGGCGGCTAACCACTGAAGCTTTCTTT
CDR3: CASSAGRLTTEAFF

V: TRBV7-8
D: TRBD2
J: TRBJ2-1
size: NA
DNA: TGTGCCAGCAGCACCCGTAGCGGGCAGACCTACAATGAGCAGTTCTTC
CDR3: CASSTRSGQTYNEQFF

V: TRBV6-1
D: NA
J: TRBJ2-1
size: NA
DNA: TGTGCCAGCAGCTTAATTCACAATGAGCAGTTCTTC
CDR3: CASSLIHNEQFF

V: TRBV19
D: TRBD1
J: TRBJ1-1
size: NA
DNA: TGTGCCAGTAGTTCCGCGAGGGGGCGCCCAGCTAGTAACACTGAAGCTTTCTTT
CDR3: CASSSARGRPASNTEAFF

V: TRBV18
D: TRBD1
J: TRBJ2-7
size: NA
DNA: TGTGCCAGCTCACCCCAAGATCAGGGGGTGGGCGAGCAGTACTTC
CDR3: CASSPQDQGVGEQYF

V: TRBV7-2
D: TRBD1
J: TRBJ1-2
size: NA
DNA: TGTGCCAGCAGCCCCAGACAGGGGGTAAAGGGCTACACCTTC
CDR3: CASSPRQGVKGYTF

V: TRBV7-9
D: TRBD2
J: TRBJ2-7
size: NA
DNA: TGTGCCAGCAGCCCGGCCAGGGGGACTAGCGGGTTCCCAATCTACGAGCAGTACTTC
CDR3: CASSPARGTSGFPIYEQYF

V: TRBV5-1
D: NA
J: TRBJ2-7
size: NA
DNA: TGCGCCAGCAGCTCCCAACGTAATGGGCTAGCGATCGAGCAGTACTTC
CDR3: CASSSQRNGLAIEQYF

V: TRBV7-3
D: TRBD2
J: TRBJ2-1
size: NA
DNA: TGTGCCAGCAGCTTACAGCCCGGGACTAGTTCCACTAATGAGCAGTTCTTC
CDR3: CASSLQPGTSSTNEQFF

V: TRBV25-1
D: NA
J: TRBJ2-4
size: NA
DNA: TGTGCCAGCAGTGATTGGACGGAGGGTCCCCAAAACATTCAGTACTTC
CDR3: CASSDWTEGPQNIQYF

V: TRBV7-9
D: NA
J: TRBJ1-1
size: NA
DNA: TGTGCCAGCAGCTTTGACAGTAACACTGAAGCTTTCTTT
CDR3: CASSFDSNTEAFF

V: TRBV7-9
D: TRBD1
J: TRBJ2-5
size: once
DNA: TGTGCCAGCAGCTTAGAATTTGGGGGTACAGGGGACCCACCATCGACCCAGTACTTC
CDR3: CASSLEFGGTGDPPSTQYF

V: TRBV11-2
D: NA
J: TRBJ2-7
size: once
DNA: TGTGCCAGCAGCTTAGGCGGTCCCCCCCACGAGCAGTACTTC
CDR3: CASSLGGPPHEQYF

V: TRBV28
D: NA
J: TRBJ2-5
size: NA
DNA: TGTGCCAGCAGTTTCCCAGGGAGGGAGACCCAGTACTTC
CDR3: CASSFPGRETQYF

V: TRBV5-1
D: NA
J: TRBJ1-1
size: once
DNA: TGCGCCAGCACCCGGTTTTCGGGGAACACTGAAGCTTTCTTT
CDR3: CASTRFSGNTEAFF

V: TRBV9
D: TRBD2
J: TRBJ2-5
size: NA
DNA: TGTGCCAGCAGCCCGTCTCGGGGACTAGTTATCGAGACCCAGTACTTC
CDR3: CASSPSRGLVIETQYF

V: TRBV5-1
D: NA
J: TRBJ2-1
size: NA
DNA: TGCGCCAGCAGCTTGGTAGGGAGCAATGAGCAGTTCTTC
CDR3: CASSLVGSNEQFF

V: TRBV11-2
D: NA
J: TRBJ2-1
size: NA
DNA: TGTGCCAGCAGCTTAGATGGAGGGGTCGAGCAGTTCTTC
CDR3: CASSLDGGVEQFF

V: TRBV10-3
D: TRBD2
J: TRBJ2-3
size: NA
DNA: TGTGCCATCAGTCCGTCTAGCGGGGGAGCAGATACGCAGTATTTT
CDR3: CAISPSSGGADTQYF

V: TRBV5-1
D: TRBD1
J: TRBJ1-6
size: NA
DNA: TGCGCCAGCAGCTTGCAACCGACAGGGCAGGTGGATAATTCACCCCTCCACTTT
CDR3: CASSLQPTGQVDNSPLHF

V: TRBV7-9
D: NA
J: TRBJ2-1
size: NA
DNA: TGTGCCAGCAGCTTAGCTCCCCGGGGGTCTAATGAGCAGTTCTTC
CDR3: CASSLAPRGSNEQFF

V: TRBV6-5
D: NA
J: TRBJ1-1
size: NA
DNA: TGTGCCAGCAGTTATAACGTTGGGGGGGACACTGAAGCTTTCTTT
CDR3: CASSYNVGGDTEAFF

V: TRBV2
D: TRBD1
J: TRBJ1-1
size: NA
DNA: TGTGCCAGCAGAGACAGGGGGAGGGCTGAAGCTTTCTTT
CDR3: CASRDRGRAEAFF

V: TRBV2
D: TRBD1
J: TRBJ1-5
size: NA
DNA: TGTGCCAGCAGGACGACAGGGGTTGGCAATCAGCCCCAGCATTTT
CDR3: CASRTTGVGNQPQHF

V: TRBV18
D: TRBD1
J: TRBJ1-4
size: NA
DNA: TGTGCCAGCTCACCACCGGGACAGGCTGAAAAACTGTTTTTT
CDR3: CASSPPGQAEKLFF

V: TRBV30
D: TRBD1
J: TRBJ1-1
size: few
DNA: TGTGCCTGGAGTGTATCTCCGGACAGGGCGGGTGAAGCTTTCTTT
CDR3: CAWSVSPDRAGEAFF

V: TRBV19
D: NA
J: TRBJ2-7
size: NA
DNA: TGTGCCAGTAGTATCCTTAACGGACAGAACCACCACTACGAGCAGTACTTC
CDR3: CASSILNGQNHHYEQYF

V: TRBV11-2
D: TRBD1
J: TRBJ1-2
size: NA
DNA: TGTGCCAGCAGCACAACCCCCGGGACAGGGACTTATGGCTACACCTTC
CDR3: CASSTTPGTGTYGYTF

V: TRBV2
D: NA
J: TRBJ1-1
size: NA
DNA: TGTGCCAGCGAGGGACACAGTGACCCGAACACTGAAGCTTTCTTT
CDR3: CASEGHSDPNTEAFF

V: TRBV7-9
D: TRBD1
J: TRBJ1-2
size: few
DNA: TGTGCCAGCAGCCCAATTGGGACAGGGGGGCTCGGCTACACCTTC
CDR3: CASSPIGTGGLGYTF

V: TRBV7-9
D: NA
J: TRBJ2-7
size: NA
DNA: TGTGCCAGCAGCTCTCTATCAGGAGGATTCGCATTTCACGAGCAGTACTTC
CDR3: CASSSLSGGFAFHEQYF

V: TRBV5-6
D: NA
J: TRBJ2-4
size: NA
DNA: TGTGCCAGCAGCGCCCCGGCGGGGACGGCGTCCAAAAACATTCAGTACTTC
CDR3: CASSAPAGTASKNIQYF

V: TRBV2
D: NA
J: TRBJ2-5
size: NA
DNA: TGTGCCAGCAGTGCCTCAACGGGGGAGACCCAGTACTTC
CDR3: CASSASTGETQYF